This is a list of T cell receptor beta chains from one sample in a study of blood T cell repertoires in COVID-19. Produced via immunoSEQ multiplex PCR; TCRdb's table is partial and in-frame only. In the table there are about 300,000 clones, 80% to 95% of which are singletons. The sequencing input was peripheral blood. Receptors were obtained from a woman aged 25 to 39 with COVID-19, enrolled during active disease. Each CDR3 is given with its conserved first and last residue. Each record gives: clone size, V gene, J gene, D gene, CDR3 DNA, CDR3 protein. D genes are given only for firm matches. Size is stated for part of the rows, as once, few or many counts, or as a class when the clone is expanded.

>NA|TRBV28|TRBJ1-2|TRBD1
TGTGCCAGCAGTTTAGACAGGGGTTACTATGGCTACACCTTC
CASSLDRGYYGYTF
>NA|TRBV5-1|TRBJ1-1|NA
TGCGCCAGCAGCTCCGGGAGGAACACTGAAGCTTTCTTT
CASSSGRNTEAFF
>NA|TRBV7-3|TRBJ2-2|TRBD2
TGTGCCAGCACCCTTTCTAGCGGGAGTAACGGGGAGCTGTTTTTT
CASTLSSGSNGELFF
>NA|TRBV28|TRBJ1-5|NA
TGTGCCAGCAGCTCGACAGTTCAGCCCCAGCATTTT
CASSSTVQPQHF
>NA|TRBV4-3|TRBJ1-5|TRBD1
TGCGCCAGCAGCCCCGGGACAGGGCTATTCAGCAATCAGCCCCAGCATTTT
CASSPGTGLFSNQPQHF
>NA|TRBV5-1|TRBJ2-1|TRBD1
TGCGCCAGCAGCTTTACAGGGGGCTCGTATGAGCAGTTCTTC
CASSFTGGSYEQFF
>NA|TRBV12-3/TRBV12-4|TRBJ1-1|NA
TGTGCCAGCAGTTTAGTGGGCACAGGCGAAGCTTTCTTT
CASSLVGTGEAFF
>NA|TRBV28|TRBJ2-3|NA
TGTGCCAGCAGTTTTCCAGGGAGGACCGATCCGGACCTGAGGCCCCCAGATACGCAGTATTTT
CASSFPGRTDPDLRPPDTQYF
>NA|TRBV10-1|TRBJ2-5|TRBD2
TGCGCCAGCAGTGAGTGGCAGGGCCGGGGGGAAGAGACCCAGTACTTC
CASSEWQGRGEETQYF
>NA|TRBV30|TRBJ2-1|NA
TGTGCCTGGAGTGAATCGGGACTCAATGAGCAGTTCTTC
CAWSESGLNEQFF
>NA|TRBV9|TRBJ2-5|NA
TGTGCCAGCAGCCCAGGGACAACCCAAGAGACCCAGTACTTC
CASSPGTTQETQYF
>NA|TRBV5-1|TRBJ1-2|TRBD1
TGCGCCAGCAGCTGGGACAGGGACTATGGCTACACCTTC
CASSWDRDYGYTF
>few|TRBV4-2|TRBJ1-5|TRBD1
TGTGCCAGCAGTCGACAGGGGAGCAATCAGCCCCAGCATTTT
CASSRQGSNQPQHF
>NA|TRBV12-3/TRBV12-4|TRBJ2-5|TRBD2
TGTGCCAGCTTAGCGGGAGAAGAGACCCAGTACTTC
CASLAGEETQYF
>once|TRBV7-3|TRBJ2-3|TRBD2
TGTGCCAGCAGCCTGGAGCGGGACAGCACAGATACGCAGTATTTT
CASSLERDSTDTQYF
>NA|TRBV7-2|TRBJ2-1|TRBD2
TGTGCCAGCAGCCCAGGACTAGCGGCTAACAATGAGCAGTTCTTC
CASSPGLAANNEQFF
>NA|TRBV10-1|TRBJ2-7|NA
TGCGCCAGCAGTGCCGACAATTACGAGCAGTACTTC
CASSADNYEQYF
>NA|TRBV5-6|TRBJ1-1|TRBD1
TGTGCCAGCAGCGGGACAGGGTTCGGCACTGAAGCTTTCTTT
CASSGTGFGTEAFF
>NA|TRBV2|TRBJ1-5|TRBD1
TGTGCCAGCACGCCCGGGACAGAGAATCAGCCCCAGCATTTT
CASTPGTENQPQHF
>once|TRBV9|TRBJ2-2|NA
TGTGCCAGCAGCGTAACTATAGGGGGGAACACCGGGGAGCTGTTTTTT
CASSVTIGGNTGELFF
>NA|TRBV25-1|TRBJ1-2|NA
TGTGCCAGCAGTGCTCCGGGGTTCTATGGCTACACCTTC
CASSAPGFYGYTF
>NA|TRBV29-1|TRBJ1-1|TRBD1
TGCAGCGTTGCGACAGGGAAAACTGAAGCTTTCTTT
CSVATGKTEAFF
>once|TRBV5-4|TRBJ2-3|TRBD2
TGTGCCAGCAGCCGGGGACTAGCGGGGGCCACAGATACGCAGTATTTT
CASSRGLAGATDTQYF
>NA|TRBV20-1|TRBJ2-2|TRBD2
TGCAGTGCTAGTCCGACTAGCGGGAGGGCTGGGACCGGGGAGCTGTTTTTT
CSASPTSGRAGTGELFF
>NA|TRBV5-5|TRBJ1-2|NA
TGTGCCAGCAGACAGGACAGCCACGCTAACTATGGCTACACCTTC
CASRQDSHANYGYTF
>NA|TRBV18|TRBJ2-5|NA
TGTGCCAGCTCACCACCAACAGCATCGGGGGAGACCCAGTACTTC
CASSPPTASGETQYF
>once|TRBV7-2|TRBJ1-2|TRBD1
TGTGCCAGCAGTCGAATACCGGGACAGGGGGCATATGGCTACACCTTC
CASSRIPGQGAYGYTF
>NA|TRBV7-9|TRBJ2-5|TRBD1
TGTGCCAGCAGCTCCACAGGGGCGCAAGAGACCCAGTACTTC
CASSSTGAQETQYF
>NA|TRBV6-1|TRBJ2-7|TRBD2
TGTGCCAGCAGTGAGACTAGCGGTTACGAGCAGTACTTC
CASSETSGYEQYF
>few|TRBV19|TRBJ2-3|NA
TGTGCCAGTAATCCAGTCCAGGGCCCAGATACGCAGTATTTT
CASNPVQGPDTQYF
>NA|TRBV10-3|TRBJ1-2|TRBD1
TGTGCCACCTCAGGGGGCAGGGGTATTTCCTACACCTTC
CATSGGRGISYTF
>NA|TRBV4-1|TRBJ2-7|TRBD1
TGCGCCAGCAGCCAAGATCTTGAACAGGGGGGCTACGAGCAGTACTTC
CASSQDLEQGGYEQYF
>NA|TRBV27|TRBJ2-7|TRBD1
TGTGCCAGCAGTTACCGCCGGACAGGGACGCCCTACGAGCAGTACTTC
CASSYRRTGTPYEQYF
>NA|TRBV15|TRBJ1-2|NA
TGTGCCACCAGCCCTCGGCGGTCTGGGTGGTATGGCTACACCTTC
CATSPRRSGWYGYTF
>NA|TRBV5-1|TRBJ2-1|TRBD2
TGCGCCAGCAGCAAAGGACTAGCCCCCAATGAGCAGTTCTTC
CASSKGLAPNEQFF
>NA|TRBV5-1|TRBJ2-3|TRBD2
TGCGCCAGCAGCTTGGCCCCTAGCGGGAGGGCCCGTGATACGCAGTATTTT
CASSLAPSGRARDTQYF
>NA|TRBV5-4|TRBJ2-2|NA
TGTGCCAGCAGCTTGGGAGTAGTCTCCGGGGAGCTGTTTTTT
CASSLGVVSGELFF
>NA|TRBV7-9|TRBJ2-7|TRBD1
TGTGCCAGCAGCTTAGAACAGGGGACCTACGAGCAGTACTTC
CASSLEQGTYEQYF
>once|TRBV10-3|TRBJ2-5|NA
TGTGCCATCGGGCAACTCCAAGAGACCCAGTACTTC
CAIGQLQETQYF
>NA|TRBV3-1/TRBV3-2|TRBJ2-1|TRBD1
TGTGCCAGCACCTCGGACAGGGGGAACCAGTTCTTC
CASTSDRGNQFF
>few|TRBV15|TRBJ1-5|NA
TGTGCCACCAGCAGAGAGCCGGGGGGCCGATATCAGCCCCAGCATTTT
CATSREPGGRYQPQHF
>NA|TRBV11-3|TRBJ2-7|NA
TGTGCCAGCAGCTTTGGTAGCTCCTACGAGCAGTACTTC
CASSFGSSYEQYF
>NA|TRBV21-1|TRBJ1-6|NA
TGTGCCAGCAGCAAAGGTTTGTGGACAGGTAGTTCTTACTCACCCCTCCACTTT
CASSKGLWTGSSYSPLHF
>NA|TRBV5-4|TRBJ2-7|NA
TGTGCCAGCAGCCCCGGGACAATTTACGAGCAGTACTTC
CASSPGTIYEQYF
>NA|TRBV28|TRBJ1-2|TRBD1
TGTGCCAGCAGTTCGGGACAGGGGACCTATGGCTACACCTTC
CASSSGQGTYGYTF
>NA|TRBV18|TRBJ1-1|NA
TGTGCCAGCTTACGGGACATCTCCACAGAAGCTTTCTTT
CASLRDISTEAFF
>NA|TRBV5-1|TRBJ2-4|TRBD1
TGCGCCAGCAGCTTGGTGGCAGGGGGCATTCAGTACTTC
CASSLVAGGIQYF
>once|TRBV30|TRBJ2-7|NA
TGTGCCTGGAGCAGGGGTGGGTCCTCCTACGAGCAGTACTTC
CAWSRGGSSYEQYF
>few|TRBV27|TRBJ2-1|TRBD2
TGTGCCAGCAGTTTAAGGCCTAGCGGCAATTACAATGAGCAGTTCTTC
CASSLRPSGNYNEQFF
>few|TRBV19|TRBJ2-5|NA
TGTGCCAGTACCCCGTTTGGCAGACCGGGGGAGACCCAGTACTTC
CASTPFGRPGETQYF
>NA|TRBV7-9|TRBJ1-1|NA
TGTGCCAGCAGCTCACCTAGGGGATCGAACACTGAAGCTTTCTTT
CASSSPRGSNTEAFF